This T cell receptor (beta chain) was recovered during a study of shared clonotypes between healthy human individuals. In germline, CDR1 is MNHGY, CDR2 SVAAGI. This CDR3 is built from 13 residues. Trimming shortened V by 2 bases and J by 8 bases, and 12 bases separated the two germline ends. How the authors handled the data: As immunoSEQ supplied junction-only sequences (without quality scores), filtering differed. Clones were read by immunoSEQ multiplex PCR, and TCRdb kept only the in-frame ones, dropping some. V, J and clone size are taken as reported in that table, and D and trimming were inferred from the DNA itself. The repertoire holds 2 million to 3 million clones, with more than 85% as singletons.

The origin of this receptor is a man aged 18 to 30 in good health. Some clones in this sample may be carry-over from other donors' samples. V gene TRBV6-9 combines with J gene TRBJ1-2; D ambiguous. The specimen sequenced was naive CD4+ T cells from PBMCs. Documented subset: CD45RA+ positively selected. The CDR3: CASSYPGNGGYTF. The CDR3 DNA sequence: TGTGCCAGCAGTTATCCGGGGAATGGGGGCTACACCTTC.